This T cell receptor beta chain derives from a study of blood T cell repertoires in COVID-19 (dated by TCRdb to 2019 to 2021). The study in broad terms: Samples covering the acute and convalescent phases of COVID-19 were provided by collaborators in the United States, Italy and Spain. The material from the prospective study consisted of cDNA or gDNA derived from T cells, B-cell-depleted T cells, or PBMCs. The dataset comprised deeply sampled blood TCRbeta repertoires from subjects exposed to, actively infected with, or recovered from COVID-19. The repertoires were made available in a free public database intended to serve as a resource for research on the immune response to SARS-CoV-2. The samples were drawn from the first 160 participants of the ongoing ImmuneRACE study and from 950 to 1,500 subjects provided by 6 global collaborators. A de-identified subject ID, COVID-19 status, age in years and sex were almost always included in the sample metadata. Where available, HLA class I and class II types were obtained from metadata supplied by the sample provider rather than from assay-based typing. Results the study describes overall, beyond this receptor: Clinical and demographic metadata were provided uncurated, with the amount varying by source and participant.

Each collaborating institution followed its own protocols to collect whole blood in K2EDTA tubes. For TCRbeta analysis, collaborators shipped samples in one of three forms: frozen whole blood, isolated PBMCs, or DNA extracted from either of those sample types. TCRbeta CDR3 regions were amplified from genomic DNA by means of the immunoSEQ Assay, a bias-controlled multiplex PCR. The study's own analysis went as follows. The number of nucleated cells in each sample was estimated from the amplification of reference gene primers within the assay. Sequence reads were collapsed and filtered to measure the absolute abundance of every unique TCRbeta CDR3 rearrangement. Productive Simpson clonality was computed per sample as the square root of Simpson's diversity index over productive rearrangements. The table comes from immuneACCESS by way of TCRdb, which keeps in-frame sequences with V and J called. Part of the clones is missing from these tables; in studies checked, under half for an unresolved V gene and the rest for unknown reasons. D and trimming come from the DNA, and the V and J calls and clone size come from that table. In this sample the table shows under 150,000 clones, about four fifths of which occur a single time. Almost 6.5% of the sample is taken by the ten largest.

As encoded in the germline V gene, CDR1 is SNHLY while CDR2 is FYNNEI. V has 8 bases trimmed and J has 9 bases trimmed; junction bases matching no gene number 14. Spanning cysteine to phenylalanine, the CDR3 consists of 14 amino acids. Solely the CDR3 DNA is kept, with 42 bases framed from the first base. About this clone itself: The antigen it binds to is not known. No much larger clone exists at a distance of one base, and base qualities are not known.

Source material: peripheral blood. The receptor was derived from a human donor in a cohort sampled during active COVID-19. The V gene is TRBV2 and the J gene is TRBJ2-3, with 7 middle bases fitting TRBD2. The nucleotides are TGTGCCAGCTCCCTGGGCGGGGGATCTGGGACGCAGTATTTT. It encodes CASSLGGGSGTQYF.